This is a list of T cell receptor beta chains from one sample in a study of OX40 agonist ivuxolimab in advanced cancers. Using immunoSEQ multiplex PCR, the repertoire was profiled, and TCRdb retains in-frame clones only, with some absent. The table records 85,000 to 130,000 clones, roughly nine tenths of them present only once. The sample in question was CD4+ or CD8+ T cells sorted from blood, obtained in a trial of the OX40 agonist ivuxolimab. These receptors all stem from an adult with an advanced solid tumor such as melanoma, head and neck, liver or kidney cancer. CDR3s include the opening cysteine and the closing phenylalanine or tryptophan. D genes are given only for firm matches. Part of the rows lack a size; the others show once, few, many or a class for expanded clones.

clone_size d_call j_call v_call cdr3_aa cdr3_nt
. TRBD2 TRBJ2-3 TRBV6-6 CASRGTSIADTQYF TGTGCCAGCAGAGGGACTAGCATTGCAGATACGCAGTATTTT
. . TRBJ1-3 TRBV7-2 CASSFTGSGGNTIYF TGTGCCAGCAGCTTTACGGGATCGGGGGGAAACACCATATATTTT
. TRBD1 TRBJ2-5 TRBV29-1 CSVGGQGAMETQYF TGCAGCGTTGGCGGACAGGGGGCGATGGAGACCCAGTACTTC
. . TRBJ2-7 TRBV6-6 CASRSASLTYEQYF TGTGCCAGCAGGTCGGCCAGTTTGACCTACGAGCAGTACTTC
. TRBD1 TRBJ1-1 TRBV28 CASRRQGDTEAFF TGTGCCAGCAGGAGACAGGGAGATACTGAAGCTTTCTTT
. . TRBJ1-5 TRBV15 CATSRVRGSGNQPQHF TGTGCCACCAGCAGAGTAAGGGGGTCCGGCAATCAGCCCCAGCATTTT
. . TRBJ1-2 TRBV19 CASRVREAYGYTF TGTGCCAGTAGGGTCAGAGAAGCATATGGCTACACCTTC
once . TRBJ2-7 TRBV19 CASSPRDKSTYEQYF TGTGCCAGTAGTCCCCGGGACAAGAGTACCTACGAGCAGTACTTC
. TRBD1 TRBJ1-3 TRBV6-5 CASSMTGVSGNTIYF TGTGCCAGCAGCATGACAGGGGTCTCTGGAAACACCATATATTTT
. . TRBJ2-3 TRBV18 CASSLATVSTDTQYF TGTGCCAGCTCACTAGCGACAGTTAGCACAGATACGCAGTATTTT
. TRBD1 TRBJ1-2 TRBV6-1 CASSGGTVTYGYTF TGTGCCAGCAGTGGCGGGACAGTCACCTATGGCTACACCTTC
once TRBD1 TRBJ2-5 TRBV5-8 CASSFGLGQGFGETQYF TGTGCCAGCAGCTTTGGCCTGGGACAGGGGTTCGGAGAGACCCAGTACTTC
. . TRBJ2-1 TRBV21-1 CASSKERTSGKGDNEQFF TGTGCCAGCAGCAAAGAAAGGACTAGCGGGAAGGGCGACAATGAGCAGTTCTTC
few . TRBJ1-2 TRBV7-2 CASSESNRIEYGYTF TGTGCCAGCAGCGAGTCAAACAGGATAGAGTATGGCTACACCTTC
. . TRBJ2-5 TRBV5-6 CASSPVGGGETQYF TGTGCCAGCAGCCCAGTGGGGGGCGGAGAGACCCAGTACTTC
. . TRBJ2-3 TRBV11-2 CASSPMRGPGDTQYF TGTGCCAGCAGCCCCATGAGGGGTCCGGGAGATACGCAGTATTTT
. TRBD1 TRBJ1-2 TRBV6-6 CASSTGTGAVYGYTF TGTGCCAGCAGCACCGGGACAGGGGCGGTGTATGGCTACACCTTC
. TRBD1 TRBJ2-7 TRBV28 CASSERTGGSYEQYF TGTGCCAGCAGTGAACGGACAGGGGGCTCCTACGAGCAGTACTTC
once . TRBJ1-3 TRBV4-2 CASSVELQGYSGNTIYF TGTGCCAGCAGCGTAGAGCTTCAGGGCTACTCTGGAAACACCATATATTTT
few TRBD1 TRBJ1-2 TRBV4-1 CASSLGSGTAYGYTF TGCGCCAGCAGCTTAGGTTCCGGGACAGCCTATGGCTACACCTTC
. TRBD1 TRBJ1-2 TRBV11-2 CASSLLTGVDGYTF TGTGCCAGCAGCCTTCTAACAGGGGTAGATGGCTACACCTTC
. TRBD2 TRBJ2-3 TRBV18 CASSPQAGVPADTQYF TGTGCCAGCTCACCCCAAGCGGGAGTCCCCGCAGATACGCAGTATTTT
. . TRBJ2-1 TRBV11-1 CASSHLGESNEQFF TGTGCCAGCAGTCATCTGGGGGAGTCAAATGAGCAGTTCTTC
. TRBD2 TRBJ2-7 TRBV11-2 CASSLVGLALGEQYF TGTGCCAGCAGCTTAGTCGGACTAGCGCTCGGCGAGCAGTACTTC
. TRBD1 TRBJ1-3 TRBV5-6 CASSEWTGAGNTIYF TGTGCCAGCAGCGAATGGACAGGGGCAGGAAACACCATATATTTT
. TRBD1 TRBJ2-3 TRBV28 CASSPYRGRKSDTQYF TGTGCCAGCAGCCCCTACAGGGGGCGCAAATCAGATACGCAGTATTTT
. TRBD1 TRBJ2-3 TRBV7-9 CASSAGTGGRTDTQYF TGTGCCAGCAGCGCAGGGACAGGGGGCAGGACAGATACGCAGTATTTT
. . TRBJ1-2 TRBV5-4 CASSLGGGGGPNYGYTF TGTGCCAGCAGCTTGGGGGGAGGGGGAGGACCTAACTATGGCTACACCTTC
. . TRBJ2-6 TRBV13 CASSSGVSGANVLTF TGTGCCAGCAGCTCAGGGGTCTCTGGGGCCAACGTCCTGACTTTC
. . TRBJ1-4 TRBV9 CASSVGPGGEKLFF TGTGCCAGCAGCGTTGGTCCGGGAGGAGAAAAACTGTTTTTT
. . TRBJ2-5 TRBV4-2 CASSQEGDGRGETQYF TGTGCCAGCAGCCAAGAGGGCGATGGGCGGGGTGAGACCCAGTACTTC
. TRBD2 TRBJ2-3 TRBV19 CASSIKRESDTQYF TGTGCCAGTAGTATTAAGCGGGAGTCAGATACGCAGTATTTT
. . TRBJ1-5 TRBV2 CASALRFSNQPQHF TGTGCCAGCGCCTTGAGGTTTAGCAATCAGCCCCAGCATTTT
. TRBD1 TRBJ1-3 TRBV19 CASDRGITGNTIYF TGTGCCAGTGACAGGGGTATAACTGGAAACACCATATATTTT
. TRBD2 TRBJ2-2 TRBV19 CASSLISGGLAGELFF TGTGCCAGTAGTCTAATTAGCGGGGGGTTGGCCGGGGAGCTGTTTTTT
. . TRBJ1-1 TRBV11-2 CASSQRQPNTEAFF TGTGCCAGCAGCCAAAGACAACCGAACACTGAAGCTTTCTTT
. TRBD2 TRBJ2-3 TRBV28 CASGLAGPTDTQYF TGTGCCAGCGGACTAGCGGGACCTACAGATACGCAGTATTTT
once . TRBJ1-6 TRBV6-5 CASSSPGGNSPLHF TGTGCCAGCAGTTCCCCCGGGGGTAATTCACCCCTCCACTTT
. . TRBJ1-5 TRBV11-2 CASSLSRGSNQPQHF TGTGCCAGCAGCTTAAGTCGGGGAAGCAATCAGCCCCAGCATTTT
. TRBD2 TRBJ2-7 TRBV9 CASSVEAGASYEQYF TGTGCCAGCAGCGTAGAAGCGGGAGCCTCCTACGAGCAGTACTTC
. . TRBJ1-4 TRBV6-1 CASSETSSGELFF TGTGCCAGCAGTGAGACGTCCTCAGGGGAACTGTTTTTT
. . TRBJ1-1 TRBV4-3 CASSQEAVQGRYIPMNTEAFF TGCGCCAGCAGCCAAGAGGCGGTACAGGGTCGTTACATTCCGATGAACACTGAAGCTTTCTTT
once . TRBJ2-1 TRBV5-1 CASKATYNEQFF TGCGCCAGCAAGGCTACCTACAATGAGCAGTTCTTC
. . TRBJ2-3 TRBV9 CASSFRGDAADTQYF TGTGCCAGCAGCTTCCGGGGAGATGCGGCAGATACGCAGTATTTT
. . TRBJ1-5 TRBV2 CASSVIYENQPQHF TGTGCCAGCAGTGTTATATATGAGAATCAGCCCCAGCATTTT
. . TRBJ1-4 TRBV6-6 CASSFGPTDEKLFF TGTGCCAGCAGTTTCGGTCCGACGGATGAAAAACTGTTTTTT
. . TRBJ2-2 TRBV7-9 CASSLTQGGTGELFF TGTGCCAGCAGCTTAACTCAGGGAGGCACCGGGGAGCTGTTTTTT
once . TRBJ2-1 TRBV6-1 CASSVIRYYNEQFF TGTGCCAGCAGTGTCATCAGGTACTACAATGAGCAGTTCTTC
. TRBD1 TRBJ2-1 TRBV4-1 CASSPNLDRGQFF TGCGCCAGCAGCCCGAACCTGGACAGGGGGCAGTTCTTC
. . TRBJ1-5 TRBV27 CASSLKRNQPQHF TGTGCCAGCAGTTTAAAACGCAATCAGCCCCAGCATTTT
. . TRBJ2-3 TRBV5-4 CASSLFGGQGTDTQYF TGTGCCAGCAGCTTGTTCGGGGGGCAGGGCACAGATACGCAGTATTTT